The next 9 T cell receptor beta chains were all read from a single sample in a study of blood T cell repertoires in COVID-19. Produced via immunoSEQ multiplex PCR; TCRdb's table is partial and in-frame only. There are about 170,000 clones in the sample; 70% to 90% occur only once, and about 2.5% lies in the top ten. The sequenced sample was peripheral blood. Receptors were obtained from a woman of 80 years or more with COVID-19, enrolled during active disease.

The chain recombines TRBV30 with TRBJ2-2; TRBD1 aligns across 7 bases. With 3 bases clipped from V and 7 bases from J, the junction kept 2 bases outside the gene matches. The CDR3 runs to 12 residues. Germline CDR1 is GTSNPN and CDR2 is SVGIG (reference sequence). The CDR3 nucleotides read TGTGCCTGGAGAGGGGGCCACGGGGAGCTGTTTTTT. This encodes CAWRGGHGELFF.

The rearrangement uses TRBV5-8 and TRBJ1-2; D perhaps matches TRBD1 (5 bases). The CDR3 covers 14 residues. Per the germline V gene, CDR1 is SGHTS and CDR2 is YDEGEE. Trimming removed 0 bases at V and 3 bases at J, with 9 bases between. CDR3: CASSLVPGDYGYTF. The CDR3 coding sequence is TGTGCCAGCAGCTTGGTTCCGGGGGACTATGGCTACACCTTC.

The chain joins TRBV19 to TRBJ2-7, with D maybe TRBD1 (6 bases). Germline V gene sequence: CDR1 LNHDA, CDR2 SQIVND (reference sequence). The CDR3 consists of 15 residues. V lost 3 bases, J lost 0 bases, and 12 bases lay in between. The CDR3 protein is CASSINTGSSYEQYF. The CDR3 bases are TGTGCCAGTAGTATTAATACAGGGAGCTCCTACGAGCAGTACTTC.

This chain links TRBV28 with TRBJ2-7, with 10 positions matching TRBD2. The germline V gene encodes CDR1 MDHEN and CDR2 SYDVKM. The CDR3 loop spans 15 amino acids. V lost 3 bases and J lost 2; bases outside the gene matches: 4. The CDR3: CASSFQSGRAYEQYF. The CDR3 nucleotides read TGTGCCAGCAGTTTCCAGAGCGGGAGGGCCTACGAGCAGTACTTC.

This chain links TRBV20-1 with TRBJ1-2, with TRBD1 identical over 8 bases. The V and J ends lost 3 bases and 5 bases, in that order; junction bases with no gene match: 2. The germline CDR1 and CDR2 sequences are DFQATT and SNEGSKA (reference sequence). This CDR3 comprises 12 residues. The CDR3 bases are TGCAGTGCTAGTGACAGGGGATATGGCTACACCTTC. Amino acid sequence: CSASDRGYGYTF.

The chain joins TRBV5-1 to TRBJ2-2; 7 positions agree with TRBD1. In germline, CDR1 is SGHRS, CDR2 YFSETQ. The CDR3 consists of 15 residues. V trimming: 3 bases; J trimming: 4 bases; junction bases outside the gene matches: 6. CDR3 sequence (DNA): TGCGCCAGCAGCTCCGGGACAGCCTTCACCGGGGAGCTGTTTTTT. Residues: CASSSGTAFTGELFF. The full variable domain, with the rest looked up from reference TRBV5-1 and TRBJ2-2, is KAGVTQTPRYLIKTRGQQVTLSCSPISGHRSVSWYQQTPGQGLQFLFEYFSETQRNKGNFPGRFSGRQFSNSRSEMNVSTLELGDSALYLCASSSGTAFTGELFFGEGSRLTVL.

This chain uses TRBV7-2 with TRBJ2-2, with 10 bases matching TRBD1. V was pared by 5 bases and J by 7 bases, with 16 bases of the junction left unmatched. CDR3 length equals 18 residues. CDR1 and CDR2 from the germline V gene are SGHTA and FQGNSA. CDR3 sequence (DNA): TGTGCCAGCAGCCCCGGGCCAGGGACAGGGGTAGGGGGCGGGGAGCTGTTTTTT. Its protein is CASSPGPGTGVGGGELFF.

In DNA form, the CDR3 reads TGTGCCAGCAGCCCTCCGGGACTAGCGGCGCAAGAGACCCAGTACTTC. Translation: CASSPPGLAAQETQYF. V gene TRBV7-9 combines with J gene TRBJ2-5, with TRBD2 matching 11 bases. The junction had 7 bases not matched to a gene; V was cut back by 5 bases and J by 2 bases. CDR1 SEHNR and CDR2 FQNEAQ come from the germline V gene (reference sequence). The CDR3 consists of 16 residues.

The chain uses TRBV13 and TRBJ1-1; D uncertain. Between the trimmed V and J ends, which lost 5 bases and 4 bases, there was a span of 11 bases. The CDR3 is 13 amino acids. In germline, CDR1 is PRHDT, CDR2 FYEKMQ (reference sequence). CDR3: CASSPLFGTEAFF. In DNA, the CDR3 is TGTGCCAGCAGCCCACTATTCGGCACTGAAGCTTTCTTT.